Sequencing of this T cell receptor (beta chain) was carried out in a study of blood T cell repertoires in COVID-19. Turning to the study itself: Material from acute and convalescent COVID-19 was sourced from the United States, Italy and Spain. Sources were T cells, B-cell-depleted T cells, or PBMCs; the material itself was cDNA or gDNA.

Per the authors' pipeline: How many nucleated cells were present was estimated from reference gene primer amplification. Data came from immunoSEQ multiplex PCR; TCRdb stores just in-frame clones and leaves some out. The V and J calls and the clone size are those of that table, but D and trimming were determined from the DNA. The sample yields approximately 240,000 clones, more than 65% seen once. Germline V gene lookup returns CDR1 SEHNR and CDR2 FQNEAQ (reference sequence). The CDR3 contains 14 residues. V dropped 5 bases and J dropped 5 bases, with 15 bases sitting between them. The genes are TRBV7-9 and TRBJ1-1; D might be TRBD1 (5 bases). The clonotype was recovered from a woman aged 55 to 70 with acute or convalescent COVID-19. The sequenced sample consisted of peripheral blood. The CDR3 DNA is TGTGCCAGCAGCCCGGATAACAAGGGGACTGAAGCTTTCTTT. This translates into CASSPDNKGTEAFF. The whole variable domain, filled in from reference TRBV7-9 and TRBJ1-1, reads DTGVSQNPRHKITKRGQNVTFRCDPISEHNRLYWYRQTLGQGPEFLTYFQNEAQLEKSRLLSDRFSAERPKGSFSTLEIQRTEQGDSAMYLCASSPDNKGTEAFFGQGTRLTVV.